The clone carrying this TCR beta chain was detected a few times. Its antigen remains unknown. The CDR3 spans 15 residues. Germline CDR1 and CDR2: DFQATT and SNEGSKA (reference sequence). Trimming took off 0 bases at V and 4 bases at J, with 13 bases between the two ends. The data were taken from a study of T-cell memory formation after mild COVID-19. Overall study: There were largely donor-specific TCR clusters. Study-wide points: While clones contracting from day 15 to 85 were balanced between CD4 and CD8, later expanders leaned CD4+. For contracting clones, CD4+ ones sat mainly in CM and EM, CD8+ in EMRA. There were some responding clones in pre-infection memory, which suggested that cross-reactive memory had joined.

TCRdb re-called the 5' RACE reads with MiXCR, one entry per CDR3 protein. Here the sample spans approximately 500,000 distinct CDR3 sequences, more than 20% being singletons. Input material: PBMCs or a T cell subset sorted from them (not recorded which). This chain connects TRBV20-1 to TRBJ2-1; tentative D call: TRBD2 (6 bases). This receptor was identified in an adult woman who had mild COVID-19 (a few samples of this study predate the infection). Cell type and time point are not known. CDR3 bases: TGCAGTGCTAGAGATCCTAGCGTGGTTTACAATGAGCAGTTCTTC. This gives the protein CSARDPSVVYNEQFF.